This section outlines one T cell receptor (beta chain) sequence together with its context. What it recognizes is unknown. Method: immunoSEQ multiplex PCR; TCRdb's copy keeps in-frame clones and lacks some. The data hold about 130,000 clones, with approximately 86% observed a single time. The entry originates in a study of identifying expanded T cells in peripheral blood. The study, taken as a whole, reports: Across healthy donors, higher total template counts meant significantly greater two-week count variance.

Germline V gives CDR1 SGHNT, CDR2 YENEEA. J lost 1 base, V lost 5 bases, and 3 bases had no gene match. The CDR3 loop spans 14 amino acids. This clonotype originated in a person aged 18 to 75 in good health. The chain is built from TRBV11-3 and TRBJ2-3, with 7 bases fitting TRBD1. The sample consisted of blood. This chain's CDR3 is CASSPGTGTDTQYF. DNA for the CDR3: TGTGCCAGCAGCCCCGGGACAGGCACAGATACGCAGTATTTT.